Listed below are T cell receptor beta chains from one sample, sequenced in a study of shared clonotypes between healthy human individuals. The method was immunoSEQ multiplex PCR; TCRdb's version includes in-frame clones alone and lacks a portion of them. Found here are some 2,100,000 clones, around 93% of them singletons; the top ten hold about 1.8%. The specimen sequenced was naive CD8+ T cells from PBMCs. The receptors were sampled from a man between 18 and 35 years old in good health. Some clones in this sample may be carry-over from other donors' samples. Each CDR3 is given with its conserved first and last residue. D genes are given only for firm matches. Size is stated for part of the rows, as once, few or many counts, or as a class when the clone is expanded.

j_gene: TRBJ1-5; abundance: NA; d_gene: NA; v_gene: TRBV7-9; CDR3aa: CASSLVRLNNQPQHF; CDR3nt: TGTGCCAGCAGCTTAGTGCGTCTCAACAATCAGCCCCAGCATTTT
j_gene: TRBJ1-3; abundance: NA; d_gene: NA; v_gene: TRBV6-6; CDR3aa: CASSYSGLGNTIYF; CDR3nt: TGTGCCAGCAGTTACTCAGGGCTTGGAAACACCATATATTTT
j_gene: TRBJ2-7; abundance: NA; d_gene: TRBD1; v_gene: TRBV27; CDR3aa: CASKGGPDPYEQYF; CDR3nt: TGTGCCAGCAAAGGGGGCCCGGACCCCTACGAGCAGTACTTC
j_gene: TRBJ2-1; abundance: NA; d_gene: TRBD1; v_gene: TRBV7-8; CDR3aa: CASSLEQGAREQFF; CDR3nt: TGTGCCAGCAGCCTGGAGCAGGGGGCAAGAGAGCAGTTCTTC
j_gene: TRBJ2-5; abundance: NA; d_gene: NA; v_gene: TRBV13; CDR3aa: CASSAPVAGRETQYF; CDR3nt: TGTGCCAGCAGCGCCCCCGTGGCGGGAAGGGAGACCCAGTACTTC
j_gene: TRBJ2-3; abundance: NA; d_gene: TRBD2; v_gene: TRBV27; CDR3aa: CATQWVAGGPGHTQYF; CDR3nt: TGTGCCACCCAGTGGGTTGCGGGAGGGCCGGGGCATACGCAGTATTTT
j_gene: TRBJ1-1; abundance: few; d_gene: NA; v_gene: TRBV15; CDR3aa: CATSTTIHNTEAFF; CDR3nt: TGTGCCACCAGCACGACGATTCATAACACTGAAGCTTTCTTT
j_gene: TRBJ1-2; abundance: NA; d_gene: NA; v_gene: TRBV27; CDR3aa: CASSLMVGDRNYGYTF; CDR3nt: TGTGCCAGCAGTTTAATGGTAGGGGATCGTAACTATGGCTACACCTTC
j_gene: TRBJ1-1; abundance: once; d_gene: NA; v_gene: TRBV11-1; CDR3aa: CASSPSEGLNTEAFF; CDR3nt: TGTGCCAGCAGCCCCTCTGAGGGCTTGAACACTGAAGCTTTCTTT
j_gene: TRBJ1-1; abundance: NA; d_gene: NA; v_gene: TRBV9; CDR3aa: CASSVSGTGNTEAFF; CDR3nt: TGTGCCAGCAGCGTCTCCGGGACGGGGAACACTGAAGCTTTCTTT
j_gene: TRBJ2-1; abundance: NA; d_gene: NA; v_gene: TRBV29-1; CDR3aa: CSVTIQGLEQFF; CDR3nt: TGCAGCGTTACCATACAGGGACTGGAGCAGTTCTTC
j_gene: TRBJ2-7; abundance: NA; d_gene: NA; v_gene: TRBV7-8; CDR3aa: CASSMTTGYEQYF; CDR3nt: TGTGCCAGCAGCATGACGACAGGCTACGAGCAGTACTTC
j_gene: TRBJ1-2; abundance: NA; d_gene: NA; v_gene: TRBV7-8; CDR3aa: CASSLAIRGLEDYGYTF; CDR3nt: TGTGCCAGCAGCTTAGCCATCAGGGGCCTCGAGGACTATGGCTACACCTTC
j_gene: TRBJ2-3; abundance: NA; d_gene: TRBD2; v_gene: TRBV7-9; CDR3aa: CASSFGGADTQYF; CDR3nt: TGTGCCAGCAGCTTCGGGGGGGCGGATACGCAGTATTTT
j_gene: TRBJ1-5; abundance: NA; d_gene: NA; v_gene: TRBV11-2; CDR3aa: CASSFSGDSNQPQHF; CDR3nt: TGTGCCAGCAGCTTTTCGGGGGATAGCAATCAGCCCCAGCATTTT
j_gene: TRBJ2-1; abundance: NA; d_gene: NA; v_gene: TRBV10-2; CDR3aa: CASSESIGGSYNEQFF; CDR3nt: TGCGCCAGCAGTGAGTCGATAGGGGGCTCCTACAATGAGCAGTTCTTC
j_gene: TRBJ1-2; abundance: NA; d_gene: TRBD1; v_gene: TRBV19; CDR3aa: CASSAAPGGFGYTF; CDR3nt: TGTGCCAGTAGTGCAGCCCCAGGGGGCTTTGGCTACACCTTC
j_gene: TRBJ2-4; abundance: NA; d_gene: TRBD2; v_gene: TRBV28; CDR3aa: CASSNLAGGENIQYF; CDR3nt: TGTGCCAGCAGTAACCTAGCGGGAGGGGAGAACATTCAGTACTTC
j_gene: TRBJ2-5; abundance: NA; d_gene: NA; v_gene: TRBV5-1; CDR3aa: CASGGYSWLLETQYF; CDR3nt: TGCGCCAGCGGTGGGTACAGTTGGCTGTTAGAGACCCAGTACTTC
j_gene: TRBJ2-2; abundance: NA; d_gene: NA; v_gene: TRBV5-6; CDR3aa: CASSATVNTGELFF; CDR3nt: TGTGCCAGCAGCGCAACGGTTAACACCGGGGAGCTGTTTTTT
j_gene: TRBJ2-7; abundance: NA; d_gene: TRBD2; v_gene: TRBV27; CDR3aa: CASSPPFSGTTYEQYF; CDR3nt: TGTGCCAGCAGCCCCCCTTTTAGCGGGACCACCTACGAGCAGTACTTC
j_gene: TRBJ2-2; abundance: few; d_gene: NA; v_gene: TRBV12-2; CDR3aa: CASRSCGYSGATNTGELFF; CDR3nt: TGTGCAAGTCGCTCCTGTGGTTATTCCGGGGCGACGAACACCGGGGAGCTGTTTTTT
j_gene: TRBJ2-2; abundance: few; d_gene: NA; v_gene: TRBV11-2; CDR3aa: CASSSNLGRVIF; CDR3nt: TGTGCCAGCAGCTCTAATTTGGGCAGAGTGATTTTT
j_gene: TRBJ2-7; abundance: once; d_gene: NA; v_gene: TRBV27; CDR3aa: CASSLKWGPYEQYF; CDR3nt: TGTGCCAGCAGTTTAAAGTGGGGCCCCTACGAGCAGTACTTC
j_gene: TRBJ1-1; abundance: few; d_gene: NA; v_gene: TRBV4-1; CDR3aa: CASSQEEGRGTEAFF; CDR3nt: TGCGCCAGCAGCCAAGAGGAGGGGCGTGGGACTGAAGCTTTCTTT
j_gene: TRBJ2-4; abundance: NA; d_gene: TRBD1; v_gene: TRBV2; CDR3aa: CASRLSTGDLAKNIQYF; CDR3nt: TGTGCCAGCAGGTTATCGACAGGGGACCTAGCCAAAAACATTCAGTACTTC
j_gene: TRBJ2-5; abundance: NA; d_gene: TRBD1; v_gene: TRBV15; CDR3aa: CATSIHYRTGGGETQYF; CDR3nt: TGTGCCACCAGCATACACTACCGGACAGGGGGTGGGGAGACCCAGTACTTC
j_gene: TRBJ1-2; abundance: NA; d_gene: NA; v_gene: TRBV2; CDR3aa: CASITGPGVYGYTF; CDR3nt: TGTGCCAGCATCACCGGGCCGGGAGTCTATGGCTACACCTTC
j_gene: TRBJ1-5; abundance: NA; d_gene: NA; v_gene: TRBV19; CDR3aa: CASSLRAQPQHF; CDR3nt: TGTGCCAGTAGTTTGCGAGCTCAGCCCCAGCATTTT
j_gene: TRBJ2-7; abundance: NA; d_gene: NA; v_gene: TRBV7-3; CDR3aa: CARIGPFYEQYF; CDR3nt: TGTGCCAGGATTGGACCGTTCTACGAGCAGTACTTC
j_gene: TRBJ2-1; abundance: NA; d_gene: TRBD2; v_gene: TRBV11-2; CDR3aa: CASSSVAGGSWNEQFF; CDR3nt: TGTGCCAGCAGCTCCGTAGCGGGAGGCTCTTGGAATGAGCAGTTCTTC
j_gene: TRBJ1-2; abundance: once; d_gene: NA; v_gene: TRBV28; CDR3aa: CASSFRGSPNYGYTF; CDR3nt: TGTGCCAGCAGTTTTCGGGGGTCTCCTAACTATGGCTACACCTTC
j_gene: TRBJ2-1; abundance: NA; d_gene: NA; v_gene: TRBV7-9; CDR3aa: CASSSRSAPSSYNEQFF; CDR3nt: TGTGCCAGCAGCTCCCGATCAGCGCCGAGCTCCTACAATGAGCAGTTCTTC
j_gene: TRBJ2-7; abundance: once; d_gene: NA; v_gene: TRBV7-9; CDR3aa: CASSLPGDYEQYF; CDR3nt: TGTGCCAGCAGCTTGCCAGGGGACTACGAGCAGTACTTC
j_gene: TRBJ1-1; abundance: NA; d_gene: TRBD1; v_gene: TRBV4-3; CDR3aa: CASSQDRGLMNTEAFF; CDR3nt: TGCGCCAGCAGCCAGGACAGGGGCCTCATGAACACTGAAGCTTTCTTT